One and the same sample provided the 22 T cell receptor beta chains below, sequenced in a study of identical twins. TCRdb re-called the 5' RACE reads through MiXCR, storing one row per CDR3 protein. The sample has some 1,700,000 distinct CDR3 sequences, less than 35% seen once. The material sequenced was cord blood. The receptors shown here come from a newborn girl in good health.

As regards this clonotype: One end of the junction varies from germline; a read error may be responsible. The gene calls are TRBV27 and TRBJ2-7; tentatively, D is TRBD2 (5 bases). This CDR3 is 14 amino acids long. Germline V lookup: CDR1 MNHEY, CDR2 SMNVEV (reference sequence). In DNA form, the CDR3 reads TGTGCCTGCAGTTTGAGAGGGCCTTCCTACGAGCAGTACTTC. Its protein is CACSLRGPSYEQYF.

The chain employs TRBV20-1 and TRBJ2-4; 8 bases align to TRBD2. The germline CDR1 and CDR2 sequences are DFQATT and SNEGSKA (reference sequence). The CDR3 is 18 amino acids. The V gene end was trimmed by 4 bases and the J gene end by 1 base; junction bases not matched to a gene: 15. CDR3 residues: CSATRSRGGPLAKNIQYF. The CDR3 bases are TGCAGTGCTACGAGGAGCCGGGGGGGCCCCTTGGCCAAAAACATTCAGTACTTC.

V usage is TRBV6-1 and J usage is TRBJ2-7; D may be TRBD1 or TRBD2 (7 bases each). The V and J ends lost 4 bases and 5 bases respectively, with 15 bases between them. The CDR3 loop spans 14 amino acids. Germline assignment: CDR1 MNHNS and CDR2 SASEGT. The CDR3 DNA reads TGTGCCAGCAGTGGACAGGGAGGGTCCCACGAGCAGTACTTC. This sequence encodes CASSGQGGSHEQYF.

The chain carries TRBV9 and TRBJ1-1, with 7 bases that match TRBD1. CDR3 length: 15 amino acids. Per the germline V gene, CDR1 is SGDLS and CDR2 is YYNGEE. The J segment lost 6 bases and the V segment lost 3 bases, leaving 11 bases of the junction unmatched. The DNA of the CDR3 is TGTGCCAGCAGCGGAAACAGGGGAGGGAGTGCTGAAGCTTTCTTT. Translation gives CASSGNRGGSAEAFF.

The J gene is TRBJ2-5, the V gene TRBV2; TRBD2 agrees at 11 bases. V lost 7 bases to trimming and J lost 6 bases; unmatched junction nucleotides: 13. Germline V gene lookup returns CDR1 SNHLY and CDR2 FYNNEI. This CDR3 comprises 16 residues. The CDR3 coding sequence is TGTGCCAGCACCCCTGACTTTACTAGCGGGGGCCAGACCCAGTACTTC. Translation: CASTPDFTSGGQTQYF.

The gene calls are TRBV7-2 and TRBJ1-5; perhaps TRBD1 as D (6 bases). Trimming stripped 4 bases from V and 1 base from J, with 17 bases between. The length of the CDR3 is 17 residues. The germline gives CDR1 SGHTA, CDR2 FQGNSA. CDR3 nucleotides: TGTGCCAGCAGCTCGAACAAGACAGGTTTGAGCAATCAGCCCCAGCATTTT. The encoded protein is CASSSNKTGLSNQPQHF.

This clonotype was seen a handful of times. This chain links TRBV6-2 or TRBV6-3 with TRBJ2-1; 15 bases fit TRBD2. Trimming took 3 bases from V and 7 from J; bases not matched to a gene: 19. Germline V lookup: CDR1 MNHEY, CDR2 SVGEGT. The CDR3 extends over 21 amino acids. CDR3 bases: TGTGCCAGCAGTTATGCGAGACAGACCGGGACTAGCGGGGGGCCAGGGAATGAGCAGTTCTTC. It encodes CASSYARQTGTSGGPGNEQFF.

This clonotype was observed many times. The V and J genes are TRBV15 and TRBJ1-2, with D possibly TRBD1 on 6 matching bases. Deletions cut 7 bases from V and 0 bases from J, with 12 bases between. Germline V gene lookup returns CDR1 LNHNV and CDR2 YYDKDF (reference sequence). CDR3 size: 14 residues. The CDR3 is CATTTGQPNYGYTF. The CDR3 coding sequence is TGTGCCACCACAACTGGACAGCCTAACTATGGCTACACCTTC.

This clonotype was picked up many times. The chain combines TRBV6-5 with TRBJ2-1; the D gene is possibly TRBD2 (6 bases). V was cut by 2 bases and J by 2 bases, with 7 bases left in between. The CDR3 loop spans 14 amino acids. The germline gives CDR1 MNHEY, CDR2 SVGAGI. The CDR3 nucleotides read TGTGCCAGCAGTTACCGGACTACCTACAATGAGCAGTTCTTC. Translated, it gives CASSYRTTYNEQFF.

The V gene is TRBV20-1, the J gene TRBJ2-2; no definite D call. V was clipped by 0 bases and J by 4 bases, with 9 bases between them. This CDR3 is 14 amino acids long. Germline CDR1 DFQATT, CDR2 SNEGSKA (reference sequence). The CDR3 here is CSARDLVGTGELFF. The CDR3, as DNA: TGCAGTGCTAGAGATCTAGTGGGCACCGGGGAGCTGTTTTTT.

This clonotype was observed once. J is TRBJ2-7 and V is TRBV15; D unclear. The CDR3 runs to 15 residues. The V and J ends lost 0 bases and 0 bases respectively, with 9 bases between them. Germline CDR1 LNHNV, CDR2 YYDKDF (reference sequence). The CDR3 protein is CATSRDIPSSYEQYF. CDR3 nucleotides: TGTGCCACCAGCAGAGATATCCCCAGCTCCTACGAGCAGTACTTC.

This clonotype was picked up many times. V gene TRBV29-1 combines with J gene TRBJ2-3; D call uncertain. The V gene's germline CDR1 is SQVTM and CDR2 ANQGSEA. V lost 3 bases and J lost 4, with 8 bases in between. The CDR3 has 12 residues. CDR3 in DNA: TGCAGCGTTGACCCCTCTGCAGATACGCAGTATTTT. Protein sequence: CSVDPSADTQYF.

The chain employs TRBV20-1 and TRBJ2-4; D ambiguous. Per germline, CDR1 DFQATT and CDR2 SNEGSKA (reference sequence). The CDR3 runs 15 residues. The germline V and J ends were trimmed by 1 base and 0 bases, with 10 bases remaining between them. The CDR3 reads CSARGLDIAKNIQYF. In nucleotides, the CDR3 is TGCAGTGCTAGAGGCCTCGACATAGCCAAAAACATTCAGTACTTC.

This clonotype was counted a few times. This chain uses TRBV7-9 with TRBJ2-1, with D maybe TRBD1 (6 bases). Germline CDR1 SEHNR, CDR2 FQNEAQ (reference sequence). The V end lost 3 bases, the J end lost 2 bases, and 17 bases lay between the germline ends. The CDR3 length is 17 residues. CDR3 sequence: CASSLGLGGVPYNEQFF. DNA of the CDR3: TGTGCCAGCAGCTTGGGTTTAGGGGGAGTACCCTACAATGAGCAGTTCTTC.

Concerning this clonotype: A much larger clone sits a single nucleotide away, making a read error possible. V is TRBV4-2 and J is TRBJ2-5, with a possible D match to TRBD2 (5 bases). V was cut by 1 base and J by 11 bases, with 14 bases left in between. The CDR3 sequence is 13 residues long. The germline CDR1 and CDR2 sequences are LGHNA and YNFKEQ. In DNA form, the CDR3 reads TGTGCCAGCAGCCAAGTCGGGAACAATGAGCAGTACTTC. This translates into CASSQVGNNEQYF.

This clonotype came up many times. The DNA for the CDR3 is TGTGCCAGCAGCTTAGCAGCGGGACCCAAAAACATTCAGTACTTC. Encoded protein: CASSLAAGPKNIQYF. The V call is TRBV7-9, the J call TRBJ2-4; 7 bases match TRBD2. V dropped 0 bases and J dropped 2; count of bases not matched to a gene: 1. Germline assignment: CDR1 SEHNR and CDR2 FQNEAQ (reference sequence). The CDR3 totals 15 residues.

This clonotype was detected only a few times. This chain uses TRBV5-1 with TRBJ2-1; 8 positions agree with TRBD1. V lost 0 bases and J lost 5; bases outside the gene matches: 4. Germline values: CDR1 SGHRS, CDR2 YFSETQ. This CDR3 comprises 15 residues. The CDR3 region has the DNA TGCGCCAGCAGCTTGGTGCAGGGGGCTAACAATGAGCAGTTCTTC. The encoded protein is CASSLVQGANNEQFF.

The chain links TRBV3-1 to TRBJ2-2; D is perhaps TRBD1 (5 bases). Trimming removed 7 bases from V and 8 bases from J, with 14 bases in between. The germline CDR1 and CDR2 sequences are LGHDT and YNNKEL (reference sequence). The CDR3 loop spans 13 amino acids. CDR3 residues: CASTIRGIGELFF. As DNA, the CDR3 is TGTGCCAGCACCATAAGGGGTATAGGGGAGCTGTTTTTT.

This chain links TRBV20-1 with TRBJ2-3; TRBD2 aligns across 11 bases. Germline CDR1 DFQATT, CDR2 SNEGSKA (reference sequence). CDR3 size: 15 residues. The ends lost 0 bases at V and 5 bases at J; junction bases unmatched: 4. Here the CDR3 reads CSARENSGRVDTQYF. CDR3 DNA sequence: TGCAGTGCTAGAGAGAATAGCGGGAGGGTAGATACGCAGTATTTT.

The chain joins TRBV20-1 to TRBJ2-1; 8 bases line up with TRBD1. The CDR3 sequence is 15 residues long. J was trimmed by 1 base and V by 1 base; bases with no gene match: 3. Germline loops: CDR1 DFQATT, CDR2 SNEGSKA (reference sequence). The CDR3 sequence: CSARGGTGSYNEQFF. The CDR3 bases are TGCAGTGCTAGAGGTGGGACAGGTTCCTACAATGAGCAGTTCTTC.

A few counts support this clonotype. The rearrangement joins TRBV10-3 to TRBJ2-1, with 8 bases identical to TRBD2. Per germline, CDR1 ENHRY and CDR2 SYGVKD. J gave up 3 bases and V 6 bases, and 4 bases lay outside the gene matches. This CDR3 is 14 amino acids long. The CDR3 DNA is TGTGCCATCAGCCCGGGGGGGCGCTACAATGAGCAGTTCTTC. Translated, it gives CAISPGGRYNEQFF.

This chain connects TRBV6-2 or TRBV6-3 to TRBJ2-4; TRBD2 agrees at 13 bases. TRBJ2-7 explains the end of the DNA better; the J call may be wrong. This CDR3 region has 16 residues. CDR1 is MNHEY, CDR2 SVGEGT, per germline. The CDR3 sequence is CASSSTSGRQGHEQYF. The CDR3 DNA follows: TGTGCCAGCAGTTCGACTAGCGGGAGGCAAGGTCACGAGCAGTACTTC.